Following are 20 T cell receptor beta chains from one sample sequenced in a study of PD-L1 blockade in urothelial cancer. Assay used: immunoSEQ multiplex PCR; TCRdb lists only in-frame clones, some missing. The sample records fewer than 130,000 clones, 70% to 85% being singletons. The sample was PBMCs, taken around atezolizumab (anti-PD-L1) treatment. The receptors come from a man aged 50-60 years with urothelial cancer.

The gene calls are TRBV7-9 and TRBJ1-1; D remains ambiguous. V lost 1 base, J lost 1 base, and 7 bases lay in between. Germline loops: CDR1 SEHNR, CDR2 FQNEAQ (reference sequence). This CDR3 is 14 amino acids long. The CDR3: CASSLGTQNTEAFF. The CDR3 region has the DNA TGTGCCAGCAGCTTAGGTACTCAGAACACTGAAGCTTTCTTT.

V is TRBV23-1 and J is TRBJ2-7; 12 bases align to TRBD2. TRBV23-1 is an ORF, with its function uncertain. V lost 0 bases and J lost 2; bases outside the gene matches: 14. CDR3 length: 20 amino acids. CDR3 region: CASSQSRWDRSSGRAYEQYF. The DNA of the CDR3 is TGCGCCAGCAGTCAATCTAGGTGGGACAGGTCTAGCGGGAGGGCCTACGAGCAGTACTTC.

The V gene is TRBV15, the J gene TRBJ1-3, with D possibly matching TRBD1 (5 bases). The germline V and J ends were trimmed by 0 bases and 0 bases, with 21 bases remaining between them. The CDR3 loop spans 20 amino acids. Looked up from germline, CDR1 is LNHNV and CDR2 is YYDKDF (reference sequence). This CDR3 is CATSRDELVGLFSSGNTIYF. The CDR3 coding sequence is TGTGCCACCAGCAGAGATGAATTGGTGGGACTCTTCAGCTCTGGAAACACCATATATTTT.

This CDR3 reads CASSSQGGELFF. CDR3 nucleotide sequence: TGTGCCAGCAGTTCTCAGGGCGGGGAGCTGTTTTTT. The chain links TRBV6-5 to TRBJ2-2; D may be TRBD1 (5 bases). This CDR3 contains 12 residues. Between the trimmed V and J ends, which lost 4 bases and 7 bases, there was a span of 7 bases. The germline V gene has CDR1 MNHEY and CDR2 SVGAGI.

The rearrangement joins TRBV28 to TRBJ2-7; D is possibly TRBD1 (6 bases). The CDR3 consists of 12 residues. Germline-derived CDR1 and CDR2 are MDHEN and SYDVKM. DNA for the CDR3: TGTGTGGCCGGGACAAGCTCCTACGAGCAGTACTTC. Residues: CVAGTSSYEQYF.

This chain's CDR3 is CASSFAGATNQPQHF. CDR3 bases: TGTGCCAGCAGTTTCGCAGGGGCCACCAATCAGCCCCAGCATTTT. The rearrangement joins TRBV28 to TRBJ1-5; a weak D match, TRBD1 (6 bases). Germline V gene data show CDR1 as MDHEN and CDR2 as SYDVKM. Trimming shortened V by 3 bases and J by 3 bases, and 12 bases separated the two germline ends. The CDR3 sequence is 15 residues long.

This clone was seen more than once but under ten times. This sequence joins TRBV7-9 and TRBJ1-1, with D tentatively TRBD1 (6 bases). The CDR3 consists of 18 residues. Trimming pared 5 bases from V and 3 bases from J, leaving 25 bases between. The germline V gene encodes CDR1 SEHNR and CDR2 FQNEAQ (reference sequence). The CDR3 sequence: CASSPKIRVQGLHTEAFF. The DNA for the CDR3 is TGTGCCAGCAGCCCCAAAATTAGGGTTCAGGGGCTACACACTGAAGCTTTCTTT.

The chain's CDR3 is CASSIASGRALETQYF. CDR3 DNA sequence: TGTGCCAGCAGCATCGCTAGCGGGAGGGCCTTGGAGACCCAGTACTTC. The chain links TRBV21-1 to TRBJ2-5; the table names TRBD2, a call not compared with the DNA. TRBV21-1 is a pseudogene locus. This CDR3 comprises 16 residues.

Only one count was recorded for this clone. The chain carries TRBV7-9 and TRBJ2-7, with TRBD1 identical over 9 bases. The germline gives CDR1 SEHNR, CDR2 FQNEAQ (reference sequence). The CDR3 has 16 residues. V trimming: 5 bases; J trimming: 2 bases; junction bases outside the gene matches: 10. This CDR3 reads CASSHRTGTGPYEQYF. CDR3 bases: TGTGCCAGCAGCCATAGGACAGGGACAGGGCCCTACGAGCAGTACTTC.

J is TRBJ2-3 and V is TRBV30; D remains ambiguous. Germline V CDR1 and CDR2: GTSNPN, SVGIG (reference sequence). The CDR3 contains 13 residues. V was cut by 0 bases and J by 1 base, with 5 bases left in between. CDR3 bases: TGTGCCTGGAGTGTGCAGGGCACAGATACGCAGTATTTT. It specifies CAWSVQGTDTQYF.

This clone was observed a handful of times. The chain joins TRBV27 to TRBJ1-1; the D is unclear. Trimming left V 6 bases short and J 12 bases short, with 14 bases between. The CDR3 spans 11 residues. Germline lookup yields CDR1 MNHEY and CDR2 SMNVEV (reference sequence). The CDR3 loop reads CASSHMGSPFF. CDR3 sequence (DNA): TGTGCCAGCAGCCACATGGGCAGCCCTTTCTTT.

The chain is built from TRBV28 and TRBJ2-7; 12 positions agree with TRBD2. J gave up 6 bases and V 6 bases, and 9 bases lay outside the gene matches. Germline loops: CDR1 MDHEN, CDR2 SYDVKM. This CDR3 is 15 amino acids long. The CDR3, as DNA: TGTGCCAGCAGGACTAGACTAGCGGGAGAAGGCGAGCAGTACTTC. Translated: CASRTRLAGEGEQYF.

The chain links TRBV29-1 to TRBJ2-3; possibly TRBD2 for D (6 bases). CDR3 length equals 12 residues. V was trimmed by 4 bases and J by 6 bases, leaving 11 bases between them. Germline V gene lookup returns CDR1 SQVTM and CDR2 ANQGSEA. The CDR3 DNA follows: TGCAGCGTTGTGTCCCGGGGGGATACGCAGTATTTT. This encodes CSVVSRGDTQYF.

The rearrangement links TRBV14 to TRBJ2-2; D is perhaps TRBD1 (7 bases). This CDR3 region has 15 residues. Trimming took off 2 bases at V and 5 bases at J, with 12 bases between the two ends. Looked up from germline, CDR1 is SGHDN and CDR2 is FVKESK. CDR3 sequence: CASSQNRGGTGELFF. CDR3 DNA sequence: TGTGCCAGCAGCCAAAACAGGGGAGGAACCGGGGAGCTGTTTTTT.

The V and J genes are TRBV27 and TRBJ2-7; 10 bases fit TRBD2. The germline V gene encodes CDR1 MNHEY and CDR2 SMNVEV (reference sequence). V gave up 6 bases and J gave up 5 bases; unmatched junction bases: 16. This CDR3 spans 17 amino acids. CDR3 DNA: TGTGCCAGCAGCCGCACAGGGGAAGCGGGAGGGACCCACGAGCAGTACTTC. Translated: CASSRTGEAGGTHEQYF.

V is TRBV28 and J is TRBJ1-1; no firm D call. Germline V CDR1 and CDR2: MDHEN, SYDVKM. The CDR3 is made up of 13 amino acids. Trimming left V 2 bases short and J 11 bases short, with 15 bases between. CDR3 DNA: TGTGCCAGCAGTTTACGTGACGGTCGGAGGGCTTTCTTT. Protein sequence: CASSLRDGRRAFF.

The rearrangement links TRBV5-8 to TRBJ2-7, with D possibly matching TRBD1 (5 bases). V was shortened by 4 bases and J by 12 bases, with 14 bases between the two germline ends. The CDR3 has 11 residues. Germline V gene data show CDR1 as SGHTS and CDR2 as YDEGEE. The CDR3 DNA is TGTGCCAGCAGCGTGGGGCTGATCCGGTACTTC. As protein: CASSVGLIRYF.

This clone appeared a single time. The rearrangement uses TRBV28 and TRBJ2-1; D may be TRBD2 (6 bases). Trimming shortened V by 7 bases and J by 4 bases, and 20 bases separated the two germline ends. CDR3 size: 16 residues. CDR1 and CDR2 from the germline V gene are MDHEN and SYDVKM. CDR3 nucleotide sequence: TGTGCCAGCAAAAACTCCGGGGTCGGGGGATACAATGAGCAGTTCTTC. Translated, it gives CASKNSGVGGYNEQFF.

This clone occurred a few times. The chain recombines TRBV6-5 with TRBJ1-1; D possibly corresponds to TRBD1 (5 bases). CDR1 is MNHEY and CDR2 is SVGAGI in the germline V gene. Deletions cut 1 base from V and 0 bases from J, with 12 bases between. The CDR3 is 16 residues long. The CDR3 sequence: CASSYFPGAMNTEAFF. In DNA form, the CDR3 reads TGTGCCAGCAGTTACTTCCCTGGGGCCATGAACACTGAAGCTTTCTTT.

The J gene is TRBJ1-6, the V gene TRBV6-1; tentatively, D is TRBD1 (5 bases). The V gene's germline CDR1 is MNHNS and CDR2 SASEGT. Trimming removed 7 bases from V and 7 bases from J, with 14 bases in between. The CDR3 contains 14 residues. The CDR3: CASTGGGVNSPLHF. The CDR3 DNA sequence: TGTGCCAGCACCGGAGGAGGGGTGAATTCACCCCTCCACTTT.